The clone carrying this T cell receptor (beta chain) has only a few counts. What it binds is not known. This entry is derived from a study of identical twins. Findings of the study overall: Twins' surplus sharing was weaker for beta out-of-frame sequences.

The CDR3 is 14 amino acids. The V gene lost 1 base and the J gene lost 4 bases, with 10 bases spanning the gap. MiXCR, applied by TCRdb to the 5' RACE reads, yields one record per CDR3 protein. This table has 600,000 to 800,000 distinct CDR3 sequences, 21% appearing once. This same sample was also taken into another study, of T cells expressing NK-cell markers. That source notes: The contribution of dominant NKG2C+ clonotypes to CD8+ T cells in a handful of donors was roughly 1.0-7.5%.

This rearrangement joins TRBV12-3 or TRBV12-4 to TRBJ1-2; TRBD1 might be the D (6 bases). The source material was PBMCs. This receptor was obtained from a woman between 18 and 29 years old in good health. The CDR3 sequence is CASSLDRAFYGYTF. CDR3 DNA sequence: TGTGCCAGCAGTTTAGACAGGGCTTTCTATGGCTACACCTTC.